The 4 T cell receptor beta chains presented below share a single source sample, sequenced in a study of T-cell memory formation after mild COVID-19. TCRdb reprocessed the 5' RACE reads with MiXCR, giving one entry per CDR3 protein. The sample contains approximately 48,000 distinct CDR3 sequences, around 7% of which appear only once. Sample: PBMCs or a T cell subset sorted from them (not recorded which). The source is a man aged 18 to 35 who had mild COVID-19 (a few samples of this study predate the infection). Cell type and time point are not known.

This chain joins TRBV19 and TRBJ1-5; possible D gene TRBD1, 6 bases. Germline V gives CDR1 LNHDA, CDR2 SQIVND (reference sequence). V lost 4 bases to trimming and J lost 0 bases, with 13 bases between them. There are 16 residues in the CDR3. For the CDR3, the DNA is TGTGCCAGTAGTACGCGACAGGCATATAGCAATCAGCCCCAGCATTTT. The encoded protein is CASSTRQAYSNQPQHF. The variable domain in full, completed from reference TRBV19 and TRBJ1-5, reads DGGITQSPKYLFRKEGQNVTLSCEQNLNHDAMYWYRQDPGQGLRLIYYSQIVNDFQKGDIAEGYSVSREKKESFPLTVTSAQKNPTAFYLCASSTRQAYSNQPQHFGDGTRLSIL.

This clonotype was detected ten times or more. The rearrangement links TRBV5-6 to TRBJ2-7; D is perhaps TRBD1 (6 bases). V dropped 5 bases and J dropped 0 bases, with 15 bases sitting between them. CDR3 length: 15 amino acids. Germline loops: CDR1 SGHDT, CDR2 YYEEEE. In DNA, the CDR3 is TGTGCCAGCAGTACGACGGACAGAAGCTCCTACGAGCAGTACTTC. Protein: CASSTTDRSSYEQYF.

This clonotype was seen a few times. The chain uses TRBV9 and TRBJ1-1, with 8 bases lining up with TRBD1. This CDR3 has 15 residues. The V gene's germline CDR1 is SGDLS and CDR2 YYNGEE. Trimming removed 0 bases from V and 0 bases from J; junction bases left unmatched: 1. CDR3 in DNA: TGTGCCAGCAGCGTAGGGGACAGGCTGAACACTGAAGCTTTCTTT. Amino acids: CASSVGDRLNTEAFF. Complete variable domain (other parts from reference TRBV9 and TRBJ1-1): DSGVTQTPKHLITATGQRVTLRCSPRSGDLSVYWYQQSLDQGLQFLIQYYNGEERAKGNILERFSAQQFPDLHSELNLSSLELGDSALYFCASSVGDRLNTEAFFGQGTRLTVV.

The V and J genes are TRBV7-6 and TRBJ1-1; D not certain. This CDR3 region has 13 residues. Germline values: CDR1 SGHVS, CDR2 FNYEAQ. Trimming shortened V by 4 bases and J by 1 base, and 7 bases separated the two germline ends. The CDR3 is CASSSQENTEAFF. The DNA for the CDR3 is TGTGCCAGCAGCTCCCAGGAGAACACTGAAGCTTTCTTT. Filled out from reference TRBV7-6 and TRBJ1-1, the complete variable domain reads GAGVSQSPRYKVTKRGQDVALRCDPISGHVSLYWYRQALGQGPEFLTYFNYEAQQDKSGLPNDRFSAERPEGSISTLTIQRTEQRDSAMYRCASSSQENTEAFFGQGTRLTVV.